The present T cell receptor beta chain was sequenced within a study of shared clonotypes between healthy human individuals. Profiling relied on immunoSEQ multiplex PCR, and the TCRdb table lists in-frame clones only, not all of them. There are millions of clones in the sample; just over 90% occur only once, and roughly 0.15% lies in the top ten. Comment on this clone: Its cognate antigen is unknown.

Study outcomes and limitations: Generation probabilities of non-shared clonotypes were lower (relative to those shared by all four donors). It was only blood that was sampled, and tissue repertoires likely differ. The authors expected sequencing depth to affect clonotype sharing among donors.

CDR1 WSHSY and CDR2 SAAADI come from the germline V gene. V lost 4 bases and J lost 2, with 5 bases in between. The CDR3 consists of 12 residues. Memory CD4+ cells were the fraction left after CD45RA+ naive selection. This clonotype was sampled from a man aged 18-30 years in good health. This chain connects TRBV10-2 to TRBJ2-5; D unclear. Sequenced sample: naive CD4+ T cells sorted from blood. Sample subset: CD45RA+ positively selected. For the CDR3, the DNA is TGCGCCAGCAGTGTTCATCAAGAGACCCAGTACTTC. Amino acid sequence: CASSVHQETQYF.